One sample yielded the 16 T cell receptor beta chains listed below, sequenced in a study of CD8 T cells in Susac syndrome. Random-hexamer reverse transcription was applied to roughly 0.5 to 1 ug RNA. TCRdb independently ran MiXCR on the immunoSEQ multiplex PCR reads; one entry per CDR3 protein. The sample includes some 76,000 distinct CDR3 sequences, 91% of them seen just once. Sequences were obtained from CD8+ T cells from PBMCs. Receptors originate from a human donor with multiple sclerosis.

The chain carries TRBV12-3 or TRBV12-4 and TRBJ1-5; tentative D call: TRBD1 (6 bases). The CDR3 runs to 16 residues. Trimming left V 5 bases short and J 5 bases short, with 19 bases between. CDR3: CASSLDTLQGYQPQHF. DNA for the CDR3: TGTGCCAGCAGTCTTGACACGCTACAGGGTTATCAGCCCCAGCATTTT.

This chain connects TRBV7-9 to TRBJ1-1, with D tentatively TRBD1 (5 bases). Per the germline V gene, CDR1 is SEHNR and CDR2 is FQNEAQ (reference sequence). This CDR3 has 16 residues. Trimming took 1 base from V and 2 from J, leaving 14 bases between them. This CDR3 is CASSLVRPGLNTEAFF. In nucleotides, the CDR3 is TGTGCCAGCAGCTTAGTTCGTCCAGGGTTAAACACTGAAGCTTTCTTT.

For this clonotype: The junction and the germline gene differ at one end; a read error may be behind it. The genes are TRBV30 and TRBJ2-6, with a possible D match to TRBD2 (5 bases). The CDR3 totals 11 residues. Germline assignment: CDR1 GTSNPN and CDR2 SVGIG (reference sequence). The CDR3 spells CAWSVGEGFAF. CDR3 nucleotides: TGTGCCTGGAGTGTAGGTGAGGGCTTCGCTTTC.

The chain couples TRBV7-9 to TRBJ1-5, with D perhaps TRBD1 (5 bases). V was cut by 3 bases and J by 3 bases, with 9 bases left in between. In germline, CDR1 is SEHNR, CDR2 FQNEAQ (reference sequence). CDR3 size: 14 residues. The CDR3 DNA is TGTGCCAGCAGCTTTGGTGGGGCCAATCAGCCCCAGCATTTT. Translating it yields CASSFGGANQPQHF.

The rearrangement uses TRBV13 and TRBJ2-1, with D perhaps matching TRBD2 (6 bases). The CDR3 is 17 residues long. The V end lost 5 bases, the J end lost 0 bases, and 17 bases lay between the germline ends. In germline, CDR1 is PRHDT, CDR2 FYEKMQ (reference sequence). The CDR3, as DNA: TGTGCCAGCAGCGCCGATATGGGACTTAGCTCCTACAATGAGCAGTTCTTC. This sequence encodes CASSADMGLSSYNEQFF.

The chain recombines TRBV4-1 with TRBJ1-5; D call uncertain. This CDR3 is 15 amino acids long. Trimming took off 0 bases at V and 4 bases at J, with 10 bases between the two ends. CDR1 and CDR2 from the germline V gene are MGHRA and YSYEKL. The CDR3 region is CASSQDDLANQPQHF. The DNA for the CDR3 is TGCGCCAGCAGCCAAGATGACCTGGCGAATCAGCCCCAGCATTTT.

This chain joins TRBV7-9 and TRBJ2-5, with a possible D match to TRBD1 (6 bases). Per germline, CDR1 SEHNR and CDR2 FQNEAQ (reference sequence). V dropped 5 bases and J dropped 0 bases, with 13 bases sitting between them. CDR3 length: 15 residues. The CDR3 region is CASSHLNRDQETQYF. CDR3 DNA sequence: TGTGCCAGCAGCCACCTAAACAGGGACCAAGAGACCCAGTACTTC. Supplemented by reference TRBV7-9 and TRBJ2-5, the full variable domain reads DTGVSQNPRHKITKRGQNVTFRCDPISEHNRLYWYRQTLGQGPEFLTYFQNEAQLEKSRLLSDRFSAERPKGSFSTLEIQRTEQGDSAMYLCASSHLNRDQETQYFGPGTRLLVL.

CDR3 loop: CASSLTGAYGYTF. The CDR3 bases are TGTGCCAGCAGCCTGACAGGGGCCTATGGCTACACCTTC. The chain has TRBV7-9 and TRBJ1-2; 8 positions agree with TRBD1. CDR1 is SEHNR, CDR2 FQNEAQ, per germline (reference sequence). The V segment lost 5 bases and the J segment 4 bases; nucleotides outside the gene matches: 3. The CDR3 extends over 13 amino acids.

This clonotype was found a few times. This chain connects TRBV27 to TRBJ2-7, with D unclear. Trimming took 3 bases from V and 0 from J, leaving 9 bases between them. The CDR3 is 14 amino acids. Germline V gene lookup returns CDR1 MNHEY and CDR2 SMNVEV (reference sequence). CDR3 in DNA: TGTGCCAGCAGTTTTAGAGGTATCTCCTACGAGCAGTACTTC. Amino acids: CASSFRGISYEQYF.

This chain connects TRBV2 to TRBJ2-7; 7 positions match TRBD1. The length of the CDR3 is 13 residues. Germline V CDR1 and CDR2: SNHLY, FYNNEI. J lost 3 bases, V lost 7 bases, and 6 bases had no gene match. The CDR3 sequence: CASKRRDSYEQYF. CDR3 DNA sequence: TGTGCCAGCAAGCGCCGGGACAGCTACGAGCAGTACTTC.

DNA of the CDR3: TGCAGTGCTGAAGAACTAGCCCGTTACTACGAGCAGTACTTC. Translated, it gives CSAEELARYYEQYF. This chain joins TRBV20-1 and TRBJ2-7; a possible D gene is TRBD2 (6 bases). CDR1 DFQATT and CDR2 SNEGSKA come from the germline V gene (reference sequence). The germline V and J ends were trimmed by 5 bases and 3 bases, with 17 bases remaining between them. This CDR3 contains 14 residues.

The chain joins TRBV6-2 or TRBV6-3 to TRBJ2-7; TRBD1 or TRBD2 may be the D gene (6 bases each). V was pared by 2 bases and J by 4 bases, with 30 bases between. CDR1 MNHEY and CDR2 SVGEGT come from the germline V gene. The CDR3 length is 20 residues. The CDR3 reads CASSYPWFALLRGADYEQYF. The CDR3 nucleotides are TGTGCCAGCAGTTACCCCTGGTTTGCGCTTCTGAGGGGGGCTGATTACGAGCAGTACTTC.

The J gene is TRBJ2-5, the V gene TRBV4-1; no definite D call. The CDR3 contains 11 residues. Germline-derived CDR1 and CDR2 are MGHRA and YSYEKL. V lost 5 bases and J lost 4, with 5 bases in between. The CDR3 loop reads CASSGGETQYF. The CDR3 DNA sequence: TGCGCCAGCAGCGGCGGAGAGACCCAGTACTTC.

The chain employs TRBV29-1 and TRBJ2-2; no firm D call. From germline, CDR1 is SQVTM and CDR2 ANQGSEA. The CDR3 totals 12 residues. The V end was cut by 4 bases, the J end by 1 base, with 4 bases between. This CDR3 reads CSVAGNTGELFF. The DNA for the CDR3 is TGCAGCGTTGCCGGGAACACCGGGGAGCTGTTTTTT.

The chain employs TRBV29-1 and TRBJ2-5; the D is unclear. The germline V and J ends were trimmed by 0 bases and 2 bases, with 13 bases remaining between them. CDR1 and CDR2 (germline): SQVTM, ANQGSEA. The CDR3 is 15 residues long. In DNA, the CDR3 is TGCAGCGTTGAAGATCTCCGAGGCGGTCAAGAGACCCAGTACTTC. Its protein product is CSVEDLRGGQETQYF.

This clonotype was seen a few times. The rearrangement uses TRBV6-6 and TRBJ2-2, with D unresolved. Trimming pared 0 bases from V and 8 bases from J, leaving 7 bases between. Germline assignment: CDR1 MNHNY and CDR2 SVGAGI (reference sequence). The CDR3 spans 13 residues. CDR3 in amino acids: CASSYSSRGELFF. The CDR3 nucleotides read TGTGCCAGCAGTTACTCGTCGCGGGGGGAGCTGTTTTTT.